The 29 T cell receptor beta chains presented below share a single source sample, sequenced in a study of blood T cells in healthy people across ages. The authors ran a second PCR of about 7 to 11 cycles using a sample-barcoded 5' primer and a J-beta primer mix. TCRdb used MiXCR to reprocess the 5' RACE reads, holding one entry per CDR3 protein. This sample has about 1.6 million distinct CDR3 sequences, with about 31% found just once. Sequencing used blood. The receptors were sampled from a young woman in good health.

This rearrangement joins TRBV2 to TRBJ1-1, with no clear D. The CDR3 extends over 15 amino acids. The germline gives CDR1 SNHLY, CDR2 FYNNEI. V was trimmed by 6 bases and J by 3 bases, leaving 17 bases between them. The CDR3 DNA sequence: TGTGCCAGCAGGGTGGACCGGCTCTGGGACACTGAAGCTTTCTTT. This sequence encodes CASRVDRLWDTEAFF.

This clonotype was found a few times. The genes are TRBV5-1 and TRBJ1-5; D is perhaps TRBD1 (6 bases). The V gene lost 2 bases and the J gene lost 5 bases, with 11 bases spanning the gap. The CDR3 is made up of 14 amino acids. Looked up from germline, CDR1 is SGHRS and CDR2 is YFSETQ. The CDR3 DNA follows: TGCGCCAGCAGCTTTGGGCCAGGGGATCAGCCCCAGCATTTT. Its protein is CASSFGPGDQPQHF.

The rearrangement links TRBV3-1 to TRBJ2-7; TRBD2 matches at 10 bases. The CDR3 consists of 19 residues. Germline V gives CDR1 LGHDT, CDR2 YNNKEL (reference sequence). The V and J ends lost 0 bases and 0 bases, in that order; junction bases with no gene match: 11. The DNA of the CDR3 is TGTGCCAGCAGCCAAGAGGTCCCGAGACTAGCGGGCTTCTCCTACGAGCAGTACTTC. Protein sequence: CASSQEVPRLAGFSYEQYF.

This clonotype was seen only a few times. This chain connects TRBV7-9 to TRBJ2-1; maybe TRBD2 (6 bases). The germline V gene encodes CDR1 SEHNR and CDR2 FQNEAQ (reference sequence). This CDR3 contains 15 residues. V was clipped by 4 bases and J by 0 bases, with 10 bases between them. Here the CDR3 reads CASSSPGLSYNEQFF. CDR3 DNA sequence: TGTGCCAGCAGCTCCCCGGGACTCTCCTACAATGAGCAGTTCTTC.

A note on this clonotype: A read error is possible here, since a much larger clone lies one base away. This chain links TRBV29-1 with TRBJ2-5, with D unresolved. The germline V gene has CDR1 SQVTM and CDR2 ANQGSEA. This CDR3 region has 15 residues. Written as DNA, the CDR3 is TGCGGCGTTGAATCTCCCGGGCCCCGTCCGGAGACCCAGTACTTC. Its translation: CGVESPGPRPETQYF.

This clonotype occurred a few times. The V call is TRBV20-1, the J call TRBJ2-3; TRBD2 might be the D (7 bases). The germline CDR1 and CDR2 sequences are DFQATT and SNEGSKA (reference sequence). The CDR3 is 15 residues long. The V gene lost 3 bases and the J gene lost 6 bases, with 19 bases spanning the gap. The CDR3 protein is CSARSGAGQADTQYF. DNA for the CDR3: TGCAGTGCTAGGTCCGGAGCGGGACAAGCTGATACGCAGTATTTT.

In the case of this clonotype: One end of the junction does not line up with germline, which may come from a read error. This sequence joins TRBV4-2 and TRBJ2-1; 13 positions agree with TRBD2. The germline V gene encodes CDR1 LGHNA and CDR2 YNFKEQ. The CDR3 is 18 residues long. The CDR3 coding sequence is TGTGCCAGCAGCCAACCAAGCGAGACTAGCGGGAGGTACAATGAGCAGTTCTTT. Translating it yields CASSQPSETSGRYNEQFF.

The genes are TRBV19 and TRBJ2-1; tentatively, D is TRBD2 (7 bases). The CDR3 runs to 15 residues. Trimming took off 5 bases at V and 7 bases at J, with 18 bases between the two ends. Germline CDR1 reads LNHDA; CDR2 reads SQIVND (reference sequence). CDR3 in amino acids: CASSRGGGIGNEQFF. As DNA, the CDR3 is TGTGCCAGTAGTCGAGGGGGGGGGATCGGAAATGAGCAGTTCTTC.

The CDR3 DNA follows: TGTGCCAGCAGCCACCCCGGTCCACCTAACTATGGCTACACCTTC. Translating gives CASSHPGPPNYGYTF. This chain uses TRBV7-2 with TRBJ1-2; no reliable D call. The CDR3 has 15 amino acids. CDR1 and CDR2 (germline): SGHTA, FQGNSA. V lost 5 bases and J lost 0, with 13 bases in between.

This clonotype was counted only a few times. The germline gene is not matched at one end of the junction; a read error may be the cause. V is TRBV29-1 and J is TRBJ1-2; TRBD1 is a possible D gene (5 bases). CDR3 size: 13 residues. Germline CDR1 and CDR2: SQVTM and ANQGSEA. CDR3 protein: CSVIAQGAYSYTF. The DNA for the CDR3 is TGCAGCGTCATTGCCCAGGGCGCCTATAGCTACACCTTC.

This clonotype was found many times. The rearrangement links TRBV7-3 to TRBJ2-7; 9 bases line up with TRBD1. The CDR3 runs 14 residues. V lost 1 base and J lost 5; bases outside the gene matches: 3. Per germline, CDR1 SGHTA and CDR2 FQGTGA. This chain's CDR3 is CASSLNGDRDEQYF. Written as DNA, the CDR3 is TGTGCCAGCAGCTTAAACGGGGACAGGGACGAGCAGTACTTC. The variable domain in full, with the rest retrieved from reference TRBV7-3 and TRBJ2-7, is GAGVSQTPSNKVTEKGKYVELRCDPISGHTALYWYRQSLGQGPEFLIYFQGTGAADDSGLPNDRFFAVRPEGSVSTLKIQRTERGDSAVYLCASSLNGDRDEQYFGPGTRLTVT.

Concerning this clonotype: This sequence may be a read error, since a much larger clone differs from it by one base. This chain links TRBV4-1 with TRBJ2-2; 11 bases fit TRBD2. The CDR3 is made up of 17 amino acids. CDR1 and CDR2 (germline): MGHRA, YSYEKL. The DNA of the CDR3 is TGCGCCAGCAGCCCAGACCCTAGCGGGGGGCATGTCGGGGAGCGGTTTTTT. Translation gives CASSPDPSGGHVGERFF.

The count of this clonotype is one. A read error is possible here, since a much larger clone lies one base away. DNA for the CDR3: TGTGCCAGCAGTTCCCGGGACAGGATATACGAGCAGTACTTC. This sequence encodes CASSSRDRIYEQYF. This chain links TRBV27 with TRBJ2-7; 8 bases agree with TRBD1. Germline CDR1 is MNHEY and CDR2 is SMNVEV (reference sequence). CDR3 length: 14 residues. The trim removed 4 bases at V and 4 bases at J, leaving 6 bases unmatched.

The chain couples TRBV15 to TRBJ2-3; D is unclear. Germline lookup yields CDR1 LNHNV and CDR2 YYDKDF (reference sequence). The ends were cut back, 1 base at V and 3 bases at J, with 14 bases in the middle. The CDR3 covers 16 residues. The CDR3 here is CATSRAGPGATDTQYF. The CDR3 coding sequence is TGTGCCACCAGCAGAGCTGGCCCCGGAGCAACAGATACGCAGTATTTT.

This sequence joins TRBV2 and TRBJ2-1; perhaps TRBD2 as D (6 bases). The V and J ends lost 4 bases and 5 bases respectively, with 9 bases between them. The CDR3 contains 13 residues. The germline gives CDR1 SNHLY, CDR2 FYNNEI. The CDR3: CASSAGLDNEQFF. The CDR3 nucleotides read TGTGCCAGCAGTGCGGGACTCGACAATGAGCAGTTCTTC.

The rearrangement links TRBV5-1 to TRBJ2-3; no reliable D call. CDR3 length equals 13 residues. CDR1 and CDR2 from the germline V gene are SGHRS and YFSETQ. The V and J ends lost 4 bases and 4 bases respectively, with 10 bases between them. In DNA form, the CDR3 reads TGCGCCAGCAGCCTAACCTTGTCAGATACGCAGTATTTT. It codes for CASSLTLSDTQYF.

This clonotype was detected only once. This chain links TRBV20-1 with TRBJ2-3; D gene ambiguous. This CDR3 region has 14 residues. Germline values: CDR1 DFQATT, CDR2 SNEGSKA (reference sequence). Trimming shortened V by 5 bases and J by 1 base, and 13 bases separated the two germline ends. CDR3 in amino acids: CSAPIRDGTDTQYF. In DNA form, the CDR3 reads TGCAGTGCTCCTATCCGTGATGGCACAGATACGCAGTATTTT.

The rearrangement joins TRBV6-2 or TRBV6-3 to TRBJ2-3; tentatively, D is TRBD1 or TRBD2 (5 bases each). Germline V lookup: CDR1 MNHEY, CDR2 SVGEGT. The ends were cut back, 2 bases at V and 7 bases at J, with 19 bases in the middle. This CDR3 has 16 residues. The CDR3 here is CASSYTRGLGVHTQYF. CDR3 DNA sequence: TGTGCCAGCAGTTACACGAGAGGGCTGGGGGTCCATACGCAGTATTTT.

The rearrangement links TRBV6-5 to TRBJ2-6; D uncertain. This CDR3 is 14 amino acids long. Germline CDR1 and CDR2: MNHEY and SVGAGI. Between the trimmed V and J ends, which lost 7 bases and 4 bases, there was a span of 11 bases. The CDR3, as DNA: TGTGCCAGCATGATTAACTCGGGGGCCAACGTCCTGACTTTC. Translating gives CASMINSGANVLTF.

This chain links TRBV27 with TRBJ2-7; no definite D call. Germline V gene lookup returns CDR1 MNHEY and CDR2 SMNVEV (reference sequence). CDR3 size: 16 residues. V lost 6 bases and J 2 bases, leaving 20 bases between the germline ends. CDR3 in amino acids: CASSIRSLASPYEQYF. The CDR3, as DNA: TGTGCCAGCAGCATAAGATCCCTTGCGAGCCCCTACGAGCAGTACTTC.

The chain has TRBV29-1 and TRBJ2-3, with a possible D match to TRBD1 (6 bases). The germline V and J ends were trimmed by 7 bases and 4 bases, with 24 bases remaining between them. CDR1 and CDR2 (germline): SQVTM, ANQGSEA. The CDR3 runs to 16 residues. The CDR3: CSAQRGWGRFADTQYF. CDR3 coding DNA: TGCAGCGCCCAGAGGGGGTGGGGCAGGTTCGCAGATACGCAGTATTTT.

There are a few counts of this clonotype. The chain couples TRBV3-1 to TRBJ2-5; D is uncertain. CDR1 LGHDT and CDR2 YNNKEL come from the germline V gene (reference sequence). The CDR3 length is 16 residues. Trimming removed 3 bases from V and 4 bases from J, with 18 bases in between. DNA of the CDR3: TGTGCCAGCAGCCAGGCGCAGTTCGGCCATTTAGAGACCCAGTACTTC. Its translation is CASSQAQFGHLETQYF.

The gene calls are TRBV9 and TRBJ1-2; D unresolved. CDR1 is SGDLS, CDR2 YYNGEE, per germline. The CDR3 runs 13 residues. Trimming pared 4 bases from V and 4 bases from J, leaving 11 bases between. This chain's CDR3 is CASSPLAGYGYTF. The CDR3 nucleotides read TGTGCCAGCAGCCCCCTTGCGGGCTATGGCTACACCTTC.

This chain's CDR3 is CASSLMAGGLKDTQYF. For the CDR3, the DNA is TGCGCCAGCAGCTTGATGGCGGGAGGGTTGAAAGATACGCAGTATTTT. The chain couples TRBV5-1 to TRBJ2-3; 9 bases match TRBD2. Germline CDR1 SGHRS, CDR2 YFSETQ. This CDR3 has 16 amino acids. Trimming took 1 base from V and 5 from J; bases not matched to a gene: 8.

This clonotype was seen more than once but under ten times. The chain carries TRBV6-1 and TRBJ1-6; maybe TRBD1 (5 bases). V dropped 5 bases and J dropped 8 bases, with 31 bases sitting between them. This CDR3 is 20 amino acids long. CDR1 MNHNS and CDR2 SASEGT come from the germline V gene. In DNA form, the CDR3 reads TGTGCCAGCAGTCCATCCCCGGGGCAGGGAACGTTTTTTGGTTATTCACCCCTCCACTTT. Its translation: CASSPSPGQGTFFGYSPLHF.

This chain uses TRBV11-2 with TRBJ2-2; D might be TRBD1 (6 bases). The J call is uncertain, as TRBJ1-1 better fits the DNA end. Germline CDR1 and CDR2: SGHAT and FQNNGV. This CDR3 region has 16 residues. The CDR3 region is CASSLGGQGRRSGAFF. CDR3 DNA: TGTGCCAGCAGCTTAGGGGGCCAGGGGCGGCGTTCGGGAGCTTTCTTT.

The V call is TRBV6-5, the J call TRBJ1-4; 7 nucleotides align to TRBD1. The CDR3 has 14 amino acids. Germline V gene sequence: CDR1 MNHEY, CDR2 SVGAGI. The V gene end was trimmed by 5 bases and the J gene end by 8 bases; junction bases not matched to a gene: 8. The CDR3: CASSGGPGGEKLFF. The CDR3 nucleotides are TGTGCCAGCAGTGGGGGACCAGGGGGAGAAAAACTGTTTTTT.

The chain links TRBV9 to TRBJ2-6, with unresolved D. The CDR3 is 16 amino acids. Germline values: CDR1 SGDLS, CDR2 YYNGEE. Deletions cut 0 bases from V and 2 bases from J, with 9 bases between. The CDR3 loop is CASSVGGWTGANVLTF. The CDR3 nucleotides are TGTGCCAGCAGCGTAGGTGGGTGGACTGGGGCCAACGTCCTGACTTTC.

With regard to this clonotype: At one end the junction does not follow the germline gene, possibly because of a read error. The genes are TRBV9 and TRBJ2-7; 7 nucleotides line up with TRBD2. The CDR3 covers 13 residues. Germline V gene sequence: CDR1 SGDLS, CDR2 YYNGEE. CDR3 nucleotide sequence: TGTGCCAGCAGCCCGCCTAGGGACTACGGGCAGTACTTC. It translates to CASSPPRDYGQYF.